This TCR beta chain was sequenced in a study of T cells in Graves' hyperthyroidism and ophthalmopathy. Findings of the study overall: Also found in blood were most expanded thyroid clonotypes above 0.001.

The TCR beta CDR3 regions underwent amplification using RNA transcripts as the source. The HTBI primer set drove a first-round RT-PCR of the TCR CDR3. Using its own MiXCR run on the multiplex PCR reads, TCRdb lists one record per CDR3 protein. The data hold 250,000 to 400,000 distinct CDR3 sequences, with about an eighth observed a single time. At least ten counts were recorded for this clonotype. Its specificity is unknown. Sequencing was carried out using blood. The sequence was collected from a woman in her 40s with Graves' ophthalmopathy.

The CDR3 loop reads CASSRGTSGSVETQYF. The CDR3 DNA reads TGTGCCAGTAGTAGAGGGACTAGCGGGAGTGTGGAGACCCAGTACTTC. This chain connects TRBV19 to TRBJ2-5; 14 bases match TRBD2. V dropped 4 bases and J dropped 5; count of bases not matched to a gene: 6. There are 16 residues in the CDR3. Germline V gene data show CDR1 as LNHDA and CDR2 as SQIVND (reference sequence).